These T cell receptor beta chains were read from a single sample in a study of Graves' ophthalmopathy and Graves' hyperthyroidism. Using its own MiXCR run on the multiplex PCR reads, TCRdb lists one record per CDR3 protein. The sample has about 1.2 million distinct CDR3 sequences, about two fifths seen once; the top ten hold 11%. The material sequenced was peripheral blood or thyroid tissue (not recorded which). These TCRs come from an adult man with Graves' hyperthyroidism. Each CDR3 is given with its conserved first and last residue. D genes are given only for firm matches. Some rows have no size entry. The others give once, few or many, or a class for an expanded clone.

V gene	CDR3 length	clone size	J gene	D gene	CDR3 DNA	CDR3 protein
TRBV28	15	-	TRBJ2-7	-	TGTGCCAGCAGCCCACAATCAAGGCGCTCCTACGAGCAGTACTTC	CASSPQSRRSYEQYF
TRBV10-3	16	-	TRBJ2-7	-	TGTGCCATCAGACCCCCGCAAGCCGACGGGCGCTACGAGCAGTACTTC	CAIRPPQADGRYEQYF
TRBV10-3	15	-	TRBJ1-1	-	TGTGCCTCCCGGAGACAGGCGTCCGCGAACACTGAAGCTTTCTTT	CASRRQASANTEAFF
TRBV20-1	14	-	TRBJ2-7	TRBD2	TGCAGTGCTAAGCGGGACTCCACTTTGTACGAGCAGTACTTC	CSAKRDSTLYEQYF
TRBV7-9	15	many	TRBJ1-1	-	TGTGCCAGCAGTCCACAAATGGGAATGAACACTGAAGCTTTCTTT	CASSPQMGMNTEAFF
TRBV20-1	13	many	TRBJ2-7	-	TGCAGTGCTAGGAAGGGTTCGCGATCCGAGCAGTACTTC	CSARKGSRSEQYF
TRBV9	15	many	TRBJ1-1	-	TGTGCCAGCAGCGTAGGGGCAGGGGCGAACACTGAAGCTTTCTTT	CASSVGAGANTEAFF
TRBV29-1	13	-	TRBJ1-3	-	TGCAGCGTTGAAACAGGGCGGAGTAGCACCATATATTTT	CSVETGRSSTIYF
TRBV20-1	15	many	TRBJ2-2	TRBD2	TGCAGTGCTAGAGTCCCGGGAGGGAACACCGGGGAGCTGTTTTTT	CSARVPGGNTGELFF
TRBV7-3	13	-	TRBJ1-4	TRBD1	TGTGCCAGCAGCGGGGGGGGACAGGAAAAACTGTTTTTT	CASSGGGQEKLFF
TRBV29-1	14	many	TRBJ2-2	TRBD2	TGCAGCGCTACTAGCGAAGCTGGCACCGGGGAGCTGTTTTTT	CSATSEAGTGELFF
TRBV19	17	many	TRBJ1-5	-	TGTGCCAGTAGTATACTGTCAAACTGGGACACTCATCAGCCCCAGCATTTT	CASSILSNWDTHQPQHF
TRBV6-1	13	few	TRBJ1-5	-	TGTGCCAGCTCTTATGGGGACCATCAGCCCCAGCATTTT	CASSYGDHQPQHF
TRBV4-1	15	few	TRBJ1-1	-	TGCGCCAGCAGCCATTCGTGGGGGGCTGACACTGAAGCTTTCTTT	CASSHSWGADTEAFF
TRBV12-3/TRBV12-4	14	-	TRBJ2-5	-	TGTGCCAGCGGAGGGGGCGGAGGCCAAGAGACCCAGTACTTC	CASGGGGGQETQYF
TRBV5-4	14	many	TRBJ1-5	-	TGTGCCAGCAGCTCCGGACTGGGCGATCAGCCCCAGCATTTT	CASSSGLGDQPQHF